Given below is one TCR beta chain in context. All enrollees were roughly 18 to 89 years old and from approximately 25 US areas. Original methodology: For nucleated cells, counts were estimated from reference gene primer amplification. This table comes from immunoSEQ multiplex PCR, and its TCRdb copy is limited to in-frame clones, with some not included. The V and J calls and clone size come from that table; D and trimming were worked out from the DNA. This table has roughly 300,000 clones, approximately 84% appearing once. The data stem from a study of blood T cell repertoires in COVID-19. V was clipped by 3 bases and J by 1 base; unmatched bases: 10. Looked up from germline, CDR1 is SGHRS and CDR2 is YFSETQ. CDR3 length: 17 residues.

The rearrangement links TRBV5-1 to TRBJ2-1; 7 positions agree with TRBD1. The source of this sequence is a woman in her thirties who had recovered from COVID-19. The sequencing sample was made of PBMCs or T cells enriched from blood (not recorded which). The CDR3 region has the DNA TGCGCCAGCAGCTATCAGGCCCCGGGACAGTCCTACAATGAGCAGTTCTTC. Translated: CASSYQAPGQSYNEQFF. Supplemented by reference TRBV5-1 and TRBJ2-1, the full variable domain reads KAGVTQTPRYLIKTRGQQVTLSCSPISGHRSVSWYQQTPGQGLQFLFEYFSETQRNKGNFPGRFSGRQFSNSRSEMNVSTLELGDSALYLCASSYQAPGQSYNEQFFGPGTRLTVL.